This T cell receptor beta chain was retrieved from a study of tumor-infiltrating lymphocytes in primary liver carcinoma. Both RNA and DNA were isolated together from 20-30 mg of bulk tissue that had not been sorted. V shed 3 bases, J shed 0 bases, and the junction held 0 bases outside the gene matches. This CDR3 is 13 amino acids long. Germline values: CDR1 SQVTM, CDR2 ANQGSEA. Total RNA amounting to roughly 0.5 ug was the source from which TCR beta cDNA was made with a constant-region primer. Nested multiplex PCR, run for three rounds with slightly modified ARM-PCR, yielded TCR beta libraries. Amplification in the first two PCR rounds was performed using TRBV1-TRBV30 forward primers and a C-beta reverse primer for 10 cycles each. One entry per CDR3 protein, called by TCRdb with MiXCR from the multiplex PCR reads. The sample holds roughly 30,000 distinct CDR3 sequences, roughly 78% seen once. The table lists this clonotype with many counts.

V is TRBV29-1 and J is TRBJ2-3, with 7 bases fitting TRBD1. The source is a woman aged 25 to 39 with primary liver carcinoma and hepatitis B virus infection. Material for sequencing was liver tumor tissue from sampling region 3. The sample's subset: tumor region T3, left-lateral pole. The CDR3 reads CSVEDRSTDTQYF. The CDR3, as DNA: TGCAGCGTTGAGGACAGGAGCACAGATACGCAGTATTTT.